One and the same sample provided the 26 T cell receptor beta chains below, sequenced in a study of T cells after posttransplantation cyclophosphamide. Sequencing used immunoSEQ multiplex PCR; TCRdb keeps in-frame clones, though not all of them. The sample shows around 9,000 clones, nearly 99% of them seen only once. The sample was naive CD8+ T cells sorted from PBMCs. The receptors were gathered from a man aged 50-59 years in good health, CMV-negative, and a related stem cell transplant donor.

The J gene is TRBJ2-1, the V gene TRBV7-8; 7 bases align to TRBD2. This CDR3 is 16 amino acids long. In germline, CDR1 is SGHVS, CDR2 FQNEAQ. V dropped 3 bases and J dropped 6; count of bases not matched to a gene: 11. The CDR3 DNA reads TGTGCCAGCAGCTTGCCCCGGACTAGAAATTCCAATGAGCAGTTCTTC. Its translation: CASSLPRTRNSNEQFF.

The chain recombines TRBV6-6 with TRBJ2-7; D ambiguous. The V and J ends lost 3 bases and 4 bases respectively, with 16 bases between them. The CDR3 has 15 amino acids. Germline CDR1 reads MNHNY; CDR2 reads SVGAGI (reference sequence). The CDR3 bases are TGTGCCAGCAGTTATCTTACGGTAGTGACTTACGAGCAGTACTTC. Amino acids: CASSYLTVVTYEQYF.

This sequence joins TRBV9 and TRBJ2-2, with TRBD2 as a possible D gene (6 bases). The CDR3 totals 15 residues. CDR1 is SGDLS and CDR2 is YYNGEE in the germline V gene. V gave up 0 bases and J gave up 4 bases, with 10 bases separating them. CDR3 loop: CASSVGGVLTGELFF. Written as DNA, the CDR3 is TGTGCCAGCAGCGTAGGCGGGGTGCTCACCGGGGAGCTGTTTTTT. Variable domain in full (rest from reference TRBV9 and TRBJ2-2): DSGVTQTPKHLITATGQRVTLRCSPRSGDLSVYWYQQSLDQGLQFLIQYYNGEERAKGNILERFSAQQFPDLHSELNLSSLELGDSALYFCASSVGGVLTGELFFGEGSRLTVL.

The rearrangement joins TRBV6-6 to TRBJ1-5; D is ambiguous. The germline CDR1 and CDR2 sequences are MNHNY and SVGAGI (reference sequence). CDR3 size: 15 residues. V dropped 4 bases and J dropped 2 bases, with 12 bases sitting between them. The CDR3 sequence: CASSWSAEGNQPQHF. Written as DNA, the CDR3 is TGTGCCAGCAGTTGGTCGGCGGAGGGCAATCAGCCCCAGCATTTT.

J is TRBJ1-1 and V is TRBV6-1; D gene unclear. V lost 6 bases to trimming and J lost 3 bases, with 14 bases between them. The CDR3 extends over 14 amino acids. The germline V gene encodes CDR1 MNHNS and CDR2 SASEGT. The CDR3 here is CASSPGREDTEAFF. The CDR3 coding sequence is TGTGCCAGCAGCCCCGGTCGGGAGGACACTGAAGCTTTCTTT.

In this sample, this clone turned up once. This chain uses TRBV14 with TRBJ2-5; no reliable D call. From germline, CDR1 is SGHDN and CDR2 FVKESK. With 1 base removed from V and 2 bases from J, the gap between germline ends came to 11 bases. The CDR3 spans 15 residues. Here the CDR3 DNA reads TGTGCCAGCAGCCAAGGGGTTCACAGTCAAGAGACCCAGTACTTC. Protein: CASSQGVHSQETQYF.

This chain links TRBV6-5 with TRBJ2-7; 7 nucleotides align to TRBD2. Per the germline V gene, CDR1 is MNHEY and CDR2 is SVGAGI. V lost 4 bases and J lost 5; bases outside the gene matches: 2. This CDR3 is built from 12 residues. CDR3 bases: TGTGCCAGCAGTTGGGGGGGAGACGAGCAGTACTTC. Translated, it gives CASSWGGDEQYF.

V gene TRBV9 combines with J gene TRBJ1-1, with 7 nucleotides matching TRBD1. The length of the CDR3 is 12 residues. V gave up 2 bases and J gave up 8 bases; unmatched junction bases: 3. Per the germline V gene, CDR1 is SGDLS and CDR2 is YYNGEE. In DNA form, the CDR3 reads TGTGCCAGCAGCGTCGAGGGGGCGGAAGCTTTCTTT. It codes for CASSVEGAEAFF.

This chain links TRBV5-8 with TRBJ1-6; D ambiguous. V lost 7 bases, J lost 0 bases, and 11 bases lay in between. The CDR3 covers 15 residues. Germline V gives CDR1 SGHTS, CDR2 YDEGEE. In nucleotides, the CDR3 is TGTGCCAGCGAGTACGAAAGCTCCTATAATTCACCCCTCCACTTT. Translation gives CASEYESSYNSPLHF.

The V call is TRBV19, the J call TRBJ2-1; perhaps TRBD2 as D (5 bases). The CDR3 totals 15 residues. Trimming stripped 7 bases from V and 1 base from J, with 14 bases between. CDR1 is LNHDA and CDR2 is SQIVND in the germline V gene (reference sequence). This chain's CDR3 is CASTPSRGSYNEQFF. CDR3 sequence (DNA): TGTGCCAGTACCCCTTCCCGGGGTTCCTACAATGAGCAGTTCTTC.

Here the CDR3 DNA reads TGTGCCAGCAGCGTAGTTCAGGACTCCCTAGTAGACGAGCAGTACTTC. Residues: CASSVVQDSLVDEQYF. The V call is TRBV9, the J call TRBJ2-7; D perhaps matches TRBD2 (5 bases). V lost 0 bases to trimming and J lost 5 bases, with 18 bases between them. CDR3 length: 16 amino acids. Germline CDR1 is SGDLS and CDR2 is YYNGEE.

Here the CDR3 reads CASSLISRNNEQFF. The CDR3 DNA is TGTGCCAGCAGTTTAATAAGCAGGAACAATGAGCAGTTCTTC. The rearrangement uses TRBV27 and TRBJ2-1, with D uncertain. V lost 2 bases and J 5 bases, leaving 10 bases between the germline ends. CDR1 and CDR2 from the germline V gene are MNHEY and SMNVEV (reference sequence). CDR3 length: 14 amino acids.

The rearrangement uses TRBV27 and TRBJ1-5; D perhaps matches TRBD1 (6 bases). This CDR3 is 14 amino acids long. From germline, CDR1 is MNHEY and CDR2 SMNVEV (reference sequence). V was clipped by 2 bases and J by 8 bases, with 13 bases between them. Written as DNA, the CDR3 is TGTGCCAGCAGTTTAGGGGGGGCCGGGGAGCCCCAGCATTTT. This codes for CASSLGGAGEPQHF.

The V and J genes are TRBV6-1 and TRBJ1-1; D perhaps matches TRBD1 (5 bases). CDR1 and CDR2 from the germline V gene are MNHNS and SASEGT. Trimming cost V 8 bases and J 0 bases, with 7 bases left between them. This CDR3 spans 12 amino acids. The CDR3 DNA is TGTGCCAGCGGGGGGATGAACACTGAAGCTTTCTTT. This encodes CASGGMNTEAFF.

The rearrangement links TRBV10-3 to TRBJ1-4; TRBD1 is a possible D gene (6 bases). Germline values: CDR1 ENHRY, CDR2 SYGVKD. The V gene lost 7 bases and the J gene lost 6 bases, with 15 bases spanning the gap. The CDR3 is 14 residues long. DNA for the CDR3: TGTGCCATCAAAGGGGTGGGACAAGATGAAAAACTGTTTTTT. It codes for CAIKGVGQDEKLFF.

The V and J genes are TRBV19 and TRBJ2-2; D call uncertain. This CDR3 comprises 13 residues. Germline CDR1 and CDR2: LNHDA and SQIVND (reference sequence). The germline V and J ends were trimmed by 3 bases and 3 bases, with 5 bases remaining between them. The CDR3 DNA is TGTGCCAGTAGTATCGCGGACACCGGGGAGCTGTTTTTT. As protein: CASSIADTGELFF.

This chain links TRBV14 with TRBJ1-2; TRBD1 is a possible D gene (6 bases). The CDR3 extends over 13 amino acids. Germline CDR1 is SGHDN and CDR2 is FVKESK. V shed 1 base and J shed 4 bases, with 7 bases lying between them. This chain's CDR3 is CASSQARGYGYTF. The DNA for the CDR3 is TGTGCCAGCAGCCAAGCCAGGGGCTATGGCTACACCTTC.

The chain uses TRBV4-3 and TRBJ2-7; 7 bases line up with TRBD1. CDR1 LGHNA and CDR2 YSLEER come from the germline V gene. CDR3 length equals 14 residues. V gave up 3 bases and J gave up 2 bases; unmatched junction bases: 4. The CDR3 sequence is CASSQWTGTYEQYF. The CDR3, as DNA: TGCGCCAGCAGCCAGTGGACAGGAACCTACGAGCAGTACTTC.

This clone was seen only once. This rearrangement joins TRBV7-9 to TRBJ2-7, with TRBD1 identical over 8 bases. Germline V CDR1 and CDR2: SEHNR, FQNEAQ (reference sequence). The CDR3 has 13 amino acids. V shed 4 bases, J shed 5 bases, and the junction held 4 bases outside the gene matches. The CDR3 DNA sequence: TGTGCCAGCAGCTCGGACAGGGAAAACGAGCAGTACTTC. Amino acids: CASSSDRENEQYF.

This chain connects TRBV10-3 to TRBJ2-7; D ambiguous. The CDR3 runs to 11 residues. V was trimmed by 8 bases and J by 2 bases, leaving 7 bases between them. Germline-derived CDR1 and CDR2 are ENHRY and SYGVKD. The chain's CDR3 is CAIGDTYEQYF. Here the CDR3 DNA reads TGTGCCATCGGAGATACCTACGAGCAGTACTTC.

The rearrangement uses TRBV7-8 and TRBJ2-5, with D perhaps matching TRBD1 (6 bases). The DNA end favors TRBJ2-7, so the J call may be wrong. The CDR3 consists of 18 residues. The germline V gene encodes CDR1 SGHVS and CDR2 FQNEAQ. The CDR3 protein is CASSLPTGFRGDSYEQYF. The CDR3 region has the DNA TGTGCCAGCAGCTTACCGACAGGTTTTAGGGGAGACTCCTACGAGCAGTACTTC.

The genes are TRBV5-5 and TRBJ1-5, with TRBD1 identical over 7 bases. The J segment lost 4 bases and the V segment lost 4 bases, leaving 5 bases of the junction unmatched. CDR3 size: 14 residues. The germline V gene has CDR1 SGHKS and CDR2 YYEKEE (reference sequence). CDR3 residues: CASSRGQKNQPQHF. CDR3 DNA: TGTGCCAGCAGCCGGGGACAGAAAAATCAGCCCCAGCATTTT.

The gene calls are TRBV9 and TRBJ1-2, with 7 nucleotides matching TRBD1. This CDR3 is 12 amino acids long. Germline V gene sequence: CDR1 SGDLS, CDR2 YYNGEE. V was pared by 5 bases and J by 8 bases, with 6 bases of the junction left unmatched. The CDR3 nucleotides read TGTGCCAGCAGAAATGTACAGGGGGGCTACACCTTC. Translation gives CASRNVQGGYTF.

This chain connects TRBV9 to TRBJ2-2, with D tentatively TRBD1 (5 bases). The CDR3 runs 17 residues. Trimming took off 2 bases at V and 4 bases at J, with 18 bases between the two ends. CDR1 and CDR2 from the germline V gene are SGDLS and YYNGEE. DNA for the CDR3: TGTGCCAGCAGCGTTGAGGACATTGGAGACCTCACCGGGGAGCTGTTTTTT. Translation gives CASSVEDIGDLTGELFF.

The chain employs TRBV7-9 and TRBJ1-5; TRBD1 agrees at 9 bases. The ends lost 10 bases at V and 7 bases at J; junction bases unmatched: 11. The CDR3 covers 14 residues. The V gene's germline CDR1 is SEHNR and CDR2 FQNEAQ (reference sequence). The CDR3 reads CATAKGQGMQPQHF. The CDR3 coding sequence is TGTGCCACAGCAAAGGGACAGGGAATGCAGCCCCAGCATTTT.

The rearrangement uses TRBV7-3 and TRBJ2-1, with TRBD2 matching 8 bases. Trimming cost V 6 bases and J 7 bases; bases outside gene matches: 14. Germline values: CDR1 SGHTA, CDR2 FQGTGA. This CDR3 has 16 residues. CDR3 bases: TGTGCCAGCAGGGCCCTAAGCGGGAGAGGAAGAAATGAGCAGTTCTTC. The encoded protein is CASRALSGRGRNEQFF.